The 12 T cell receptor beta chains below come from one sample, sequenced in a study of blood T cell repertoires in COVID-19. The table came from immunoSEQ multiplex PCR; TCRdb's copy has only in-frame clones and leaves some out. Seen here are hundreds of thousands of clones, 87% observed once, and the top ten hold over 9.5%. The sample taken for sequencing was peripheral blood. All receptors come from a woman aged 18-30 years who had recovered from COVID-19.

For this clone: Other DNA sequences in this specimen translate into the identical CDR3. J is TRBJ2-7 and V is TRBV7-3; 10 positions match TRBD2. V lost 2 bases and J lost 4; bases outside the gene matches: 5. Germline-derived CDR1 and CDR2 are SGHTA and FQGTGA. CDR3 length equals 15 residues. CDR3 nucleotides: TGTGCCAGCAGCTTAGGGCTAGCGGGAGATTACGAGCAGTACTTC. Translation gives CASSLGLAGDYEQYF.

This chain links TRBV2 with TRBJ2-2, with 7 bases aligning to TRBD1. Germline values: CDR1 SNHLY, CDR2 FYNNEI. V lost 8 bases, J lost 5 bases, and 11 bases stayed unmatched. The CDR3 has 15 residues. Here the CDR3 DNA reads TGTGCCAGCGTCGTAAAAGGCAGGGGGACCGGGGAGCTGTTTTTT. Protein sequence: CASVVKGRGTGELFF.

J is TRBJ1-2 and V is TRBV2, with D unresolved. This CDR3 spans 11 amino acids. V was shortened by 5 bases and J by 5 bases, with 6 bases between the two germline ends. Germline lookup yields CDR1 SNHLY and CDR2 FYNNEI. The CDR3 here is CASSFGYGYTF. The CDR3 DNA is TGTGCCAGCAGTTTCGGTTATGGCTACACCTTC.

The chain couples TRBV4-1 to TRBJ2-7; possibly TRBD1 for D (6 bases). The CDR3 contains 15 residues. Trimming pared 4 bases from V and 6 bases from J, leaving 19 bases between. Germline loops: CDR1 MGHRA, CDR2 YSYEKL. The CDR3, as DNA: TGCGCCAGCAGCCGGTCCTCGGGGACACTCTCCGAGCAGTACTTC. Its protein is CASSRSSGTLSEQYF.

The chain has TRBV24-1 and TRBJ2-1, with TRBD2 identical over 11 bases. The CDR3 is 17 residues long. CDR1 and CDR2 (germline): KGHDR, SFDVKD. With V trimmed by 4 bases and J by 5 bases, 9 bases remained unmatched. The CDR3 DNA is TGTGCCACCAGTGAGGCTCCCGGGACTAGCGGCCACAATGAGCAGTTCTTC. Protein product: CATSEAPGTSGHNEQFF.

V is TRBV11-2 and J is TRBJ1-1; D is unresolved. The V gene's germline CDR1 is SGHAT and CDR2 FQNNGV. The CDR3 length is 13 residues. Trimming removed 1 base from V and 3 bases from J, with 6 bases in between. The CDR3 sequence: CASSLGGDTEAFF. As DNA, the CDR3 is TGTGCCAGCAGCTTAGGCGGGGACACTGAAGCTTTCTTT.

In nucleotides, the CDR3 is TGTGCCAGCAGCTTAGCGATTAGCGGGAGCCCTCACAATGAGCAGTTCTTC. This encodes CASSLAISGSPHNEQFF. The chain carries TRBV7-6 and TRBJ2-1; 9 positions match TRBD2. The CDR3 has 17 residues. Germline V gives CDR1 SGHVS, CDR2 FNYEAQ. V lost 0 bases and J lost 5; bases outside the gene matches: 8.

This clone was seen only a few times. The rearrangement links TRBV6-5 to TRBJ1-1; maybe TRBD1 (6 bases). The V end was cut by 0 bases, the J end by 4 bases, with 9 bases between. The CDR3 spans 14 residues. The germline gives CDR1 MNHEY, CDR2 SVGAGI. CDR3 sequence reads: CASSYSGQTTEAFF. CDR3 in DNA: TGTGCCAGCAGTTACTCTGGACAGACCACTGAAGCTTTCTTT.

The chain couples TRBV4-3 to TRBJ2-2; a weak D match, TRBD2 (7 bases). The V gene's germline CDR1 is LGHNA and CDR2 YSLEER. This CDR3 is built from 16 residues. V was trimmed by 5 bases and J by 1 base, leaving 14 bases between them. The chain's CDR3 is CASSKGGGRNTGELFF. CDR3 nucleotides: TGCGCCAGCAGCAAAGGGGGGGGCCGGAACACCGGGGAGCTGTTTTTT.

The chain carries TRBV19 and TRBJ1-4; the D gene is possibly TRBD1 (5 bases). Trimming removed 1 base at V and 3 bases at J, with 9 bases between. The CDR3 spans 15 residues. In germline, CDR1 is LNHDA, CDR2 SQIVND (reference sequence). CDR3 sequence (DNA): TGTGCCAGTAGTATAGGGGGGACTTCTAATGAAAAACTGTTTTTT. Amino acid sequence: CASSIGGTSNEKLFF.

This clone appeared a single time. The V call is TRBV12-5, the J call TRBJ1-4; D is undetermined. CDR3 length: 17 residues. The V end was cut by 4 bases, the J end by 7 bases, with 22 bases between. Germline V gene data show CDR1 as LGHNT and CDR2 as FRNRAP. CDR3 sequence reads: CASGWASRREQGEKLFF. The CDR3 nucleotides read TGTGCTAGTGGTTGGGCCTCTCGTCGGGAGCAAGGTGAAAAACTGTTTTTT.

This clone was counted a single time. This rearrangement joins TRBV7-2 to TRBJ2-2, with 7 positions matching TRBD1. Germline CDR1 and CDR2: SGHTA and FQGNSA. This CDR3 is 12 amino acids long. The ends lost 5 bases at V and 6 bases at J; junction bases unmatched: 0. CDR3: CASSQGAGELFF. CDR3 sequence (DNA): TGTGCCAGCAGCCAGGGGGCCGGGGAGCTGTTTTTT.